The source of this T cell receptor (beta chain) is a study of T cells in Graves' hyperthyroidism and ophthalmopathy. Study at large: Peripheral blood specimens were obtained at initial diagnosis, prior to any treatment. Study-wide points: Blood also contained most expanded thyroid clonotypes above 0.001.

Template material for amplifying TCR beta CDR3 regions consisted of RNA transcripts. When the TCR CDR3 underwent first-round RT-PCR, the HTBI primer set was used. In TCRdb, the multiplex PCR reads were re-called with MiXCR into one record per CDR3 protein. This sample has 400,000 or so distinct CDR3 sequences; roughly an eighth occur once, and the top ten carry 25% to 30%. This clonotype was recorded at least ten times. The antigen is unknown. Clinical symptoms, serum thyroxine, TRAb, thyroid ultrasound and orbital computed tomography established diagnosis. The PBMCs had their origin in approximately 10 ml of fresh peripheral blood. V lost 4 bases and J lost 2, with 15 bases in between. CDR3 size: 15 residues. CDR1 and CDR2 from the germline V gene are SEHNR and FQNEAQ (reference sequence).

Sequencing was carried out using blood. The source is a man in his fifties or sixties with Graves' ophthalmopathy. The chain employs TRBV7-9 and TRBJ2-7, with D maybe TRBD2 (5 bases). CDR3 coding DNA: TGTGCCAGCAGCTATCCGAGGGAGAAGCCCTACGAGCAGTACTTC. Protein product: CASSYPREKPYEQYF.